Reported below is one T cell receptor (beta chain). Antigen unknown. The repertoire was sequenced with immunoSEQ multiplex PCR; TCRdb's copy has only in-frame clones and lacks some. Among about 140,000 clones listed, just over 90% were seen once. The sample belongs to a study of T cell responses to AZD1222 COVID-19 vaccine. Study observations and caveats: Following two doses of AZD1222, Spike-specific TCR breadth and depth rose.

The CDR3 loop spans 18 amino acids. The V gene end was trimmed by 1 base and the J gene end by 5 bases; junction bases not matched to a gene: 12. Germline assignment: CDR1 SGHTA and CDR2 FQGNSA. V usage is TRBV7-2 and J usage is TRBJ2-5; 11 positions agree with TRBD2. The input for sequencing was peripheral blood, taken on day 0 of AZD1222 vaccination. The TCR comes from an adult in good health. CDR3 region: CASSLGVVAGGPWETQYF. The CDR3 DNA follows: TGTGCCAGCAGCTTAGGGGTCGTAGCGGGAGGGCCGTGGGAGACCCAGTACTTC.